This T cell receptor (beta chain) emerged from a study of control samples from healthy donors and cancer patients. The germline V gene encodes CDR1 MNHNY and CDR2 SVGAGI (reference sequence). The CDR3 runs to 13 residues. Trimming shortened V by 11 bases and J by 4 bases, and 12 bases separated the two germline ends. Sequenced by immunoSEQ multiplex PCR; TCRdb stores in-frame clones only, minus some. Counted here are 130,000 to 150,000 clones, 80% to 95% occurring once; the ten biggest clones make up 5.8%. Sequencing was performed on blood. The V call is TRBV6-6, the J call TRBJ1-6, with no clear D. This receptor was obtained from a man younger than 30 in good health. CDR3 sequence reads: CAGARDYNSPLHF. CDR3 nucleotides: TGTGCCGGAGCTCGGGATTATAATTCACCCCTCCACTTT.